The entry below describes one T cell receptor beta chain. The sample comes from a study of PD-1 blockade in classical Hodgkin lymphoma. The CDR3 spans 15 residues. The V and J ends lost 2 bases and 0 bases respectively, with 9 bases between them. The V gene's germline CDR1 is SGHDT and CDR2 YYEEEE. The patients all showed relapse after autologous stem cell transplantation, while their brentuximab vedotin exposure varied. The authors enriched CD8+ T cells from thawed PBMCs via magnetic negative selection. Sequencing used immunoSEQ multiplex PCR; TCRdb keeps in-frame clones, though not all of them. The data hold 2,500 to 3,500 clones, with 50% to 70% observed a single time.

The source is a human donor with classical Hodgkin lymphoma. The specimen comprised CD8+ T cells from blood, sampled at baseline. V gene TRBV5-6 combines with J gene TRBJ1-5, with no clear D. CDR3 amino acids: CASSFTTDSNQPQHF. In DNA, the CDR3 is TGTGCCAGCAGCTTTACCACGGATAGCAATCAGCCCCAGCATTTT.